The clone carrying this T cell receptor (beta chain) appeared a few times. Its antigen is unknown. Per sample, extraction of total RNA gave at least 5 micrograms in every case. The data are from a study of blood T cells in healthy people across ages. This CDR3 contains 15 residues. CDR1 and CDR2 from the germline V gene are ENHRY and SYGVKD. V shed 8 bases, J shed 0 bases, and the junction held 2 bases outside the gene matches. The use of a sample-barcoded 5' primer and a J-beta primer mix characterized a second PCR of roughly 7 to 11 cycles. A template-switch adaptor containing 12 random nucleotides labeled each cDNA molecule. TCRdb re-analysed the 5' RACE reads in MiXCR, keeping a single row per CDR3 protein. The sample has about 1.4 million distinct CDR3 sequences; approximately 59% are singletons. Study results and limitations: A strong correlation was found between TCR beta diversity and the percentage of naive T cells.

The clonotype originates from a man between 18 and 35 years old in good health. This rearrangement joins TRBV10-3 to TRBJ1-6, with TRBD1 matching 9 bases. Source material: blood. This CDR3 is CAIGTGSSYNSPLHF. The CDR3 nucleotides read TGTGCCATCGGGACAGGGAGCTCCTATAATTCACCCCTCCACTTT.